The subject of this entry is one T cell receptor beta chain. Its antigen is unknown. The sequenced fragment ends 3 residues before the CDR3 boundary, so the rest is inferred from the germline J gene. The CDR3 runs to 13 residues. The germline CDR1 and CDR2 sequences are LNHDA and SQIVND (reference sequence). Cervical HPV DNA detected by MY09/MY11 PCR, typed by dot-blot. This sample stems from a study of T cells in women clearing cervical HPV infection. At the level of the study: Case blood was drawn a median approximately 150 days after lesion detection.

Study conclusions and caveats: Cases and controls were distinguished at AUC over 0.75 by richness and V genes.

Assay: immunoSEQ multiplex PCR; the TCRdb copy retains only in-frame clones and omits some. Its clone listing holds about 16,000 clones. The chain joins TRBV19 to TRBJ1-4; a weak D match, TRBD1 (5 bases). The sample consisted of blood buffy coat. The TCR was taken from a woman between 18 and 75 years old with a cervical HPV16 infection that either progressed to CIN3+ or cleared (not recorded which). The sequenced part of the CDR3 DNA is TGTGCCAGTAAGGGGACTGGGGCCAACGTA. Translation: CASKGTGANV. The whole CDR3 reads CASKGTGANVLFF. The complete variable domain, with remaining parts taken from reference TRBV19 and TRBJ1-4, reads DGGITQSPKYLFRKEGQNVTLSCEQNLNHDAMYWYRQDPGQGLRLIYYSQIVNDFQKGDIAEGYSVSREKKESFPLTVTSAQKNPTAFYLCASKGTGANVLFFGSGTQLSVL.